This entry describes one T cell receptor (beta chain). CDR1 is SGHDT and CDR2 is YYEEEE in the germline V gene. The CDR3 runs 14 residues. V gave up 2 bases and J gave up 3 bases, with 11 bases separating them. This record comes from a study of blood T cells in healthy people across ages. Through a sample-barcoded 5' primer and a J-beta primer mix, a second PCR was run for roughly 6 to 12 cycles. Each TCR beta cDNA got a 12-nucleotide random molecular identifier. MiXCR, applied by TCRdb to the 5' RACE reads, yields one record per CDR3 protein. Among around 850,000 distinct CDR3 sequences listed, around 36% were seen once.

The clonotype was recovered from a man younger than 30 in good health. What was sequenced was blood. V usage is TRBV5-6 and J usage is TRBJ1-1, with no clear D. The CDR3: CASSLVQRYTEAFF. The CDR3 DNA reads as TGTGCCAGCAGCTTAGTACAGAGATACACTGAAGCTTTCTTT.